Shown below are 27 T cell receptor beta chains from a single sample sequenced in a study of blood T cell repertoires in COVID-19. Profiling relied on immunoSEQ multiplex PCR, and the TCRdb table lists in-frame clones only, not all of them. Here the sample spans roughly 100,000 clones, roughly 79% being singletons. Sequencing input: peripheral blood. The source is an elderly man with COVID-19, enrolled during active disease.

The chain joins TRBV3-1 (or the pseudogene TRBV3-2) to TRBJ1-5; TRBD1 matches at 8 bases. This CDR3 is 13 amino acids long. Germline CDR1 LGHDT, CDR2 YNNKEL (reference sequence). After removal of 6 bases from V and 7 bases from J, the junction contained 5 bases not matched to a gene. The CDR3 reads CASRITGGQPQHF. The CDR3 nucleotides are TGTGCCAGCAGAATTACAGGGGGACAGCCCCAGCATTTT.

This clone was seen a single time. The rearrangement joins TRBV30 to TRBJ1-2; 7 bases are a match to TRBD1. Germline V gene sequence: CDR1 GTSNPN, CDR2 SVGIG (reference sequence). V gave up 3 bases and J gave up 8 bases; unmatched junction bases: 9. CDR3 size: 13 residues. CDR3: CAWRGTERRGYTF. CDR3 nucleotide sequence: TGTGCCTGGAGAGGGACAGAAAGGAGGGGCTACACCTTC.

The chain joins TRBV11-1 to TRBJ1-2, with D possibly matching TRBD1 (6 bases). The CDR3 is 13 residues long. Trimming took off 4 bases at V and 3 bases at J, with 9 bases between the two ends. Germline assignment: CDR1 SGHAT and CDR2 FQDESV (reference sequence). In DNA form, the CDR3 reads TGTGCCAGCAGCTGGGACATGGACTATGGCTACACCTTC. Amino acids: CASSWDMDYGYTF. The variable domain in full, completed from reference TRBV11-1 and TRBJ1-2, reads EAEVAQSPRYKITEKSQAVAFWCDPISGHATLYWYRQILGQGPELLVQFQDESVVDDSQLPKDRFSAERLKGVDSTLKIQPAELGDSAMYLCASSWDMDYGYTFGSGTRLTVV.

The chain carries TRBV7-9 and TRBJ2-7; TRBD1 agrees at 9 bases. Trimming removed 4 bases from V and 5 bases from J; junction bases left unmatched: 12. Germline CDR1 SEHNR, CDR2 FQNEAQ (reference sequence). The CDR3 totals 16 residues. CDR3 in amino acids: CASSYGDRVVGNEQYF. In DNA form, the CDR3 reads TGTGCCAGCAGCTATGGGGACAGGGTGGTCGGGAACGAGCAGTACTTC.

The chain recombines TRBV6-6 with TRBJ2-7; TRBD2 aligns across 7 bases. This CDR3 comprises 16 residues. J lost 4 bases, V lost 0 bases, and 9 bases had no gene match. Germline CDR1 is MNHNY and CDR2 is SVGAGI (reference sequence). The CDR3 region is CASSYSNGGSGYEQYF. CDR3 nucleotide sequence: TGTGCCAGCAGTTACTCGAACGGGGGGAGCGGTTACGAGCAGTACTTC.

The chain recombines TRBV7-3 with TRBJ2-7, with 9 bases that match TRBD1. The J segment lost 3 bases and the V segment lost 6 bases, leaving 3 bases of the junction unmatched. The CDR3 has 13 amino acids. CDR1 and CDR2 from the germline V gene are SGHTA and FQGTGA. The CDR3 DNA sequence: TGTGCCAGCAGTACGGGACAGGGCTACGAGCAGTACTTC. Translation: CASSTGQGYEQYF.

V is TRBV5-4 and J is TRBJ1-2, with TRBD1 matching over 7 bases. J lost 5 bases, V lost 2 bases, and 12 bases had no gene match. CDR3 length equals 16 residues. Germline CDR1 is SGHNT and CDR2 is YYREEE (reference sequence). The CDR3 DNA reads TGTGCCAGCAGCTTAGGAGCCCAGGGGGTTTGGTATGGCTACACCTTC. It encodes CASSLGAQGVWYGYTF.

The CDR3 DNA reads as TGTGCCAGCAGCCAAGGTGGTGGGGGGATAGGCAATCAGCCCCAGCATTTT. As protein: CASSQGGGGIGNQPQHF. V is TRBV3-1 (or the pseudogene TRBV3-2) and J is TRBJ1-5, with D possibly being TRBD1 (5 bases). Germline assignment: CDR1 LGHDT and CDR2 YNNKEL (reference sequence). Trimming removed 1 base at V and 2 bases at J, with 15 bases between. This CDR3 spans 17 amino acids.

There are a few counts of this clone. The chain combines TRBV19 with TRBJ2-1, with D maybe TRBD2 (6 bases). Germline V lookup: CDR1 LNHDA, CDR2 SQIVND (reference sequence). CDR3 length equals 13 residues. V was cut by 5 bases and J by 7 bases, with 12 bases left in between. CDR3: CASSQLAPNEQFF. The CDR3 bases are TGTGCCAGTAGTCAACTAGCCCCTAATGAGCAGTTCTTC. Full variable domain (rest looked up from reference TRBV19 and TRBJ2-1): DGGITQSPKYLFRKEGQNVTLSCEQNLNHDAMYWYRQDPGQGLRLIYYSQIVNDFQKGDIAEGYSVSREKKESFPLTVTSAQKNPTAFYLCASSQLAPNEQFFGPGTRLTVL.

This chain links TRBV9 with TRBJ2-5; 7 positions agree with TRBD2. The CDR3 loop spans 14 amino acids. V dropped 0 bases and J dropped 7; count of bases not matched to a gene: 6. Germline CDR1 is SGDLS and CDR2 is YYNGEE. The CDR3 region has the DNA TGTGCCAGCAGCGTAGAGGGAGGGTCCAGGACCCAGTACTTC. Encoded protein: CASSVEGGSRTQYF.

The chain carries TRBV19 and TRBJ2-7, with D possibly TRBD2 on 5 matching bases. This CDR3 has 15 residues. Deletions cut 4 bases from V and 2 bases from J, with 15 bases between. Germline CDR1 LNHDA, CDR2 SQIVND (reference sequence). The CDR3 coding sequence is TGTGCCAGTAGTAGTCACGAGGGAACTACCTACGAGCAGTACTTC. Translated, it gives CASSSHEGTTYEQYF.

This clone was seen a single time. V is TRBV5-1 and J is TRBJ1-5, with a tentative D call TRBD1 (6 bases). V was trimmed by 0 bases and J by 6 bases, leaving 13 bases between them. There are 15 residues in the CDR3. Germline CDR1 reads SGHRS; CDR2 reads YFSETQ. In DNA form, the CDR3 reads TGCGCCAGCAGCTTGGAGGGGGGGCACGGTCAGCCCCAGCATTTT. It specifies CASSLEGGHGQPQHF.

This clone was seen once. The V and J genes are TRBV9 and TRBJ2-3; 7 bases map to TRBD2. With V trimmed by 5 bases and J by 1 base, 7 bases remained unmatched. CDR1 is SGDLS, CDR2 YYNGEE, per germline. This CDR3 spans 15 amino acids. This CDR3 is CASSWEGRRTDTQYF. In DNA form, the CDR3 reads TGTGCCAGCAGTTGGGAGGGCCGACGCACAGATACGCAGTATTTT.

Comments on this clone: At one boundary the junction diverges from the germline segment, which might be a read error. V usage is TRBV6-1 and J usage is TRBJ2-4, with a weak D call TRBD1 (6 bases). Germline loops: CDR1 MNHNS, CDR2 SASEGT. The CDR3 totals 15 residues. CDR3 region: CASREDQGSKNIQYF. CDR3 sequence (DNA): TGTGCCAGCAGGGAAGATCAGGGGTCCAAAAACATTCAGTACTTC.

This clone occurred a few times. The chain joins TRBV7-9 to TRBJ2-3, with TRBD2 as a possible D gene (5 bases). The CDR3 runs 13 residues. Trimming cost V 3 bases and J 5 bases, with 9 bases left between them. Germline values: CDR1 SEHNR, CDR2 FQNEAQ (reference sequence). The CDR3 spells CASSLDLGDTQYF. CDR3 bases: TGTGCCAGCAGCTTGGACTTGGGAGATACGCAGTATTTT.

V usage is TRBV5-1 and J usage is TRBJ2-7; 7 positions agree with TRBD2. With 0 bases clipped from V and 2 bases from J, the junction kept 11 bases outside the gene matches. The CDR3 totals 17 residues. Germline-derived CDR1 and CDR2 are SGHRS and YFSETQ. The CDR3 region has the DNA TGCGCCAGCAGCTTGGGGACTAGGTCAAAGGTCCCCTACGAGCAGTACTTC. Translating it yields CASSLGTRSKVPYEQYF.

This clone was seen a handful of times. V usage is TRBV6-5 and J usage is TRBJ1-6, with D perhaps matching TRBD1 (5 bases). V was pared by 8 bases and J by 7 bases, with 15 bases between. The CDR3 is 14 amino acids. CDR1 and CDR2 from the germline V gene are MNHEY and SVGAGI. CDR3 in amino acids: CASGEGLWNSPLHF. Here the CDR3 DNA reads TGTGCCAGCGGCGAGGGACTTTGGAATTCACCCCTCCACTTT.

The V call is TRBV9, the J call TRBJ1-1; D uncertain. The V and J ends lost 4 bases and 5 bases respectively, with 9 bases between them. Germline V gene lookup returns CDR1 SGDLS and CDR2 YYNGEE. The CDR3 totals 12 residues. The CDR3 coding sequence is TGTGCCAGCAGCTCCCTCCGGACTGAAGCTTTCTTT. Protein: CASSSLRTEAFF.

V and J are TRBV18 and TRBJ2-7; D uncertain. The CDR3 contains 13 residues. CDR1 is KGHSH and CDR2 is LQKENI in the germline V gene. V shed 2 bases and J shed 7 bases, with 12 bases lying between them. This CDR3 is CASSPALKQEQYF. CDR3 sequence (DNA): TGTGCCAGCTCACCAGCTCTGAAACAGGAGCAGTACTTC.

This chain uses TRBV2 with TRBJ1-2, with a tentative D call TRBD1 (5 bases). Trimming stripped 4 bases from V and 0 bases from J, with 12 bases between. The CDR3 loop spans 15 amino acids. Germline V CDR1 and CDR2: SNHLY, FYNNEI. The CDR3 protein is CASSGVSGPNYGYTF. CDR3 nucleotides: TGTGCCAGCAGTGGGGTGTCAGGGCCTAACTATGGCTACACCTTC.

The chain's CDR3 is CATQGTGGRETQYF. In DNA, the CDR3 is TGTGCCACCCAGGGGACAGGGGGCCGGGAGACCCAGTACTTC. V is TRBV27 and J is TRBJ2-5; 12 nucleotides agree with TRBD1. The CDR3 is made up of 14 amino acids. V trimming: 10 bases; J trimming: 5 bases; junction bases outside the gene matches: 8. The germline CDR1 and CDR2 sequences are MNHEY and SMNVEV (reference sequence).

This chain links TRBV3-1 (or the pseudogene TRBV3-2) with TRBJ1-3, with unresolved D. The CDR3 loop spans 15 amino acids. CDR1 is LGHDT and CDR2 is YNNKEL in the germline V gene (reference sequence). Between the trimmed V and J ends, which lost 4 bases and 0 bases, there was a span of 10 bases. Here the CDR3 DNA reads TGTGCCAGCAGCCCCCCAGTTGACTCTGGAAACACCATATATTTT. Protein: CASSPPVDSGNTIYF.

The chain uses TRBV27 and TRBJ1-6; TRBD1 is a possible D gene (5 bases). This CDR3 region has 14 residues. Germline V lookup: CDR1 MNHEY, CDR2 SMNVEV (reference sequence). Trimming removed 5 bases at V and 3 bases at J, with 8 bases between. The CDR3 reads CASSQGGYNSPLHF. As DNA, the CDR3 is TGTGCCAGCAGTCAGGGAGGCTATAATTCACCCCTCCACTTT.

The chain employs TRBV29-1 and TRBJ1-2, with 7 bases aligning to TRBD1. The CDR3 spans 15 residues. CDR1 SQVTM and CDR2 ANQGSEA come from the germline V gene. The V and J ends lost 5 bases and 3 bases, in that order; junction bases with no gene match: 12. Here the CDR3 DNA reads TGCAGCGTTTTGTCTTTGCAGGGGGTCTACTATGGCTACACCTTC. Its translation is CSVLSLQGVYYGYTF.

This chain uses TRBV20-1 with TRBJ2-1; maybe TRBD2 (6 bases). This CDR3 spans 11 amino acids. The ends were cut back, 7 bases at V and 7 bases at J, with 11 bases in the middle. CDR1 is DFQATT and CDR2 is SNEGSKA in the germline V gene (reference sequence). The CDR3 region has the DNA TGCAGTGGTAACAGCGGGAATGAGCAGTTCTTC. Protein sequence: CSGNSGNEQFF.

The genes are TRBV5-4 and TRBJ1-3; perhaps TRBD1 as D (6 bases). This CDR3 is 15 amino acids long. The germline V and J ends were trimmed by 4 bases and 4 bases, with 15 bases remaining between them. Per germline, CDR1 SGHNT and CDR2 YYREEE (reference sequence). The CDR3 DNA sequence: TGTGCCAGCAGCCCCCAGGCAGGGGAAGGAAACACCATATATTTT. Its translation is CASSPQAGEGNTIYF.

The chain employs TRBV6-2 or TRBV6-3 and TRBJ2-1; D may be TRBD2 (6 bases). The CDR3 is made up of 11 amino acids. With 2 bases removed from V and 15 bases from J, the gap between germline ends came to 11 bases. Germline values: CDR1 MNHEY, CDR2 SVGEGT. Here the CDR3 DNA reads TGTGCCAGCAGTTACGGAGGGTTTGCGTTCTTC. Protein sequence: CASSYGGFAFF.